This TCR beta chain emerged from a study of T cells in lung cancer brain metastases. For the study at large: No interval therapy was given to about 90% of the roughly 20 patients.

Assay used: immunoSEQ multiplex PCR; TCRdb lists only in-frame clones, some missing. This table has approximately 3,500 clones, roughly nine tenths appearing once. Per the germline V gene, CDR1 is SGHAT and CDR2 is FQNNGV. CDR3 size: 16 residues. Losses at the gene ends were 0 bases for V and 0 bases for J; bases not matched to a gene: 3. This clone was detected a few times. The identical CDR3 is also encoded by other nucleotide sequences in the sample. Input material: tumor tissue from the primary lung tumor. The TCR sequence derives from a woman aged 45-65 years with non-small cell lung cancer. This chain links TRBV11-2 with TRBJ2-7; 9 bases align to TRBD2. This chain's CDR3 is CASSLDPSGVSYEQYF. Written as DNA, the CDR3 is TGTGCCAGCAGCTTAGATCCTAGCGGGGTCTCCTACGAGCAGTACTTC.